These 10 T cell receptor beta chains originate from one sample sequenced in a study of regulatory T cells in long-lasting Graves disease (dated by TCRdb to the early 2020s). The library was prepared using multiplex PCR. TCRdb names Illumina HiSeq 4000 as the instrument used. iRepertoire HTBI primers and Arm-PCR amplification of CDR3 regions were used to construct TCR beta libraries. The raw public reads went through TCRdb reprocessing: fastp at Q25, MiXCR clone calling, in-frame beta chains kept. For every CDR3 protein sequence, its rows merge into one entry that carries the most common genes and DNA. The sample records roughly 500,000 distinct CDR3 sequences, approximately 13% of which are singletons. The ten most abundant clones make up under 10% of the sample. Interpreted using the paper, the time point label stands for: newly diagnosed GD, antithyroid drugs for less than 3 months. RNA was extracted from PBMCs in TRIzol for both TCR sequencing and RNA sequencing.

This sample was shared with a second study, whose subject was T cells in Graves' hyperthyroidism and ophthalmopathy.

The sequenced sample was peripheral blood mononuclear cells (PBMCs), obtained at new diagnosis, from a patient treated with antithyroid drugs. All receptors come from a man aged 30 to 39 with Graves disease. Donor details come from another sample of the same person, matched by shared clones.

This clonotype was recorded at least ten times. The V gene is TRBV27, the J gene TRBJ2-7; D not resolved. The CDR3 length is 13 residues. V was cut by 3 bases and J by 0 bases, with 6 bases left in between. Germline-derived CDR1 and CDR2 are MNHEY and SMNVEV (reference sequence). CDR3 sequence reads: CASSLTPSYEQYF. Written as DNA, the CDR3 is TGTGCCAGCAGTTTGACTCCCTCCTACGAGCAGTACTTC.

This clonotype was recorded many times. The gene calls are TRBV3-1 and TRBJ2-3; D not certain. CDR1 LGHDT and CDR2 YNNKEL come from the germline V gene (reference sequence). The CDR3 sequence is 13 residues long. V was shortened by 1 base and J by 4 bases, with 6 bases between the two germline ends. The CDR3 DNA is TGTGCCAGCAGCCAAGTTTTCCCAGATACGCAGTATTTT. Translation: CASSQVFPDTQYF.

This clonotype was counted ten times or more. J is TRBJ2-5 and V is TRBV6-5, with D possibly called TRBD1 or TRBD2 (5 bases each). The CDR3 consists of 16 residues. V shed 2 bases and J shed 5 bases, with 18 bases lying between them. Germline V gene sequence: CDR1 MNHEY, CDR2 SVGAGI. The CDR3 is CASSYPLGRAGETQYF. The CDR3 DNA reads TGTGCCAGCAGTTACCCCTTGGGACGGGCCGGGGAGACCCAGTACTTC.

The chain recombines TRBV27 with TRBJ1-6, with TRBD1 identical over 7 bases. This CDR3 is built from 18 residues. Germline-derived CDR1 and CDR2 are MNHEY and SMNVEV (reference sequence). The ends lost 1 base at V and 5 bases at J; junction bases unmatched: 11. The CDR3 DNA follows: TGTGCCAGCAGTTTATGGGGATTAACAGGGGACGATAATTCACCCCTCCACTTT. It specifies CASSLWGLTGDDNSPLHF.

This clonotype was recorded a few times. The chain is built from TRBV19 and TRBJ1-5, with a tentative D call TRBD1 (5 bases). Between the trimmed V and J ends, which lost 10 bases and 0 bases, there was a span of 16 bases. Germline V CDR1 and CDR2: LNHDA, SQIVND (reference sequence). This CDR3 region has 15 residues. DNA for the CDR3: TGTGCCACCTCTCTGGGGCAGATTAGCAATCAGCCCCAGCATTTT. The encoded protein is CATSLGQISNQPQHF.

This clonotype was found many times. The CDR3 region has the DNA TGTGCCAGCAGTACTAGCGGGAGGGCCTATCGAGAGACCCAGTACTTC. This sequence encodes CASSTSGRAYRETQYF. The chain uses TRBV12-3 or TRBV12-4 and TRBJ2-5, with 13 bases lining up with TRBD2. The CDR3 runs to 16 residues. Germline trimming cut 5 bases from V and 4 bases from J; bases unmatched to any gene: 7.

The chain is built from TRBV29-1 and TRBJ1-4; D is possibly TRBD1 (6 bases). CDR1 is SQVTM, CDR2 ANQGSEA, per germline. This CDR3 is built from 13 residues. Trimming removed 7 bases at V and 8 bases at J, with 17 bases between. CDR3: CSARGGAVEKLFF. The CDR3 bases are TGCAGCGCCCGGGGGGGGGCAGTAGAAAAACTGTTTTTT.

On this clonotype: A much larger clone is a single base away; this may be a read error. The rearrangement links TRBV12-5 to TRBJ1-6; no clear D gene. The CDR3 consists of 17 residues. CDR1 and CDR2 from the germline V gene are LGHNT and FRNRAP. Here the CDR3 reads CTSGLVLTGVYNSPLHF. As DNA, the CDR3 is TGTACTAGTGGTTTGGTACTTACCGGGGTCTATAATTCACCCCTCCACTTT.

This clonotype was seen many times. CDR3: CASSAFSSGLEYTDTQYF. DNA for the CDR3: TGTGCCAGCAGTGCCTTCTCTAGCGGGTTGGAATACACAGATACGCAGTATTTT. V gene TRBV6-1 combines with J gene TRBJ2-3, with 8 bases aligning to TRBD2. This CDR3 contains 18 residues. The germline V gene has CDR1 MNHNS and CDR2 SASEGT. V lost 4 bases to trimming and J lost 2 bases; unmatched junction nucleotides: 14.

This clonotype occurred a few times. This CDR3 is CASVMAYSTDTQYF. The CDR3 nucleotides read TGTGCCAGCGTTATGGCCTATAGCACAGATACGCAGTATTTT. This chain joins TRBV13 and TRBJ2-3; D not certain. CDR1 is PRHDT, CDR2 FYEKMQ, per germline (reference sequence). Between the trimmed V and J ends, which lost 8 bases and 0 bases, there was a span of 12 bases. The CDR3 is made up of 14 amino acids.